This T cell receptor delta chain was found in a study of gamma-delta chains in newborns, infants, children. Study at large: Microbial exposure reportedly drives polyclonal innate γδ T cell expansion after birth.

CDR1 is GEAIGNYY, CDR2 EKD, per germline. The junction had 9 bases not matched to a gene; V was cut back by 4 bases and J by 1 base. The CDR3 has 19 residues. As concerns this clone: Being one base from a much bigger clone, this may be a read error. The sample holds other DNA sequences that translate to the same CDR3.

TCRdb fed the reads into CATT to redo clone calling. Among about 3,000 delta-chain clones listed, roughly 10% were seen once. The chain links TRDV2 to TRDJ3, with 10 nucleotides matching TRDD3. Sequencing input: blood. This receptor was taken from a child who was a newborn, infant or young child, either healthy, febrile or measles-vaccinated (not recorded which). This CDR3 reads CACDTEGDTKSWDTRQMFF. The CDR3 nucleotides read TGTGCCTGTGATACCGAGGGGGATACGAAGTCCTGGGACACCCGACAGATGTTTTTC.